The entry that follows covers one T cell receptor beta chain sequence. Antigen specificity is unknown. This sample is part of a study of identical twins. Study-wide results and caveats: For cord blood, abundant beta clonotypes had fewer insertions, unlike memory repertoires, which showed none. A cross-sectional statistical analysis, not follow-up of the same donors, supported the conclusions.

Template switching added a universal primer site; cDNA carried unique molecular identifiers. TCRdb redid the calling of the 5' RACE reads with MiXCR, one entry per CDR3 protein. Of about 290,000 distinct CDR3 sequences listed, 8% to 9.5% are singletons. CDR1 and CDR2 from the germline V gene are MDHEN and SYDVKM. This CDR3 has 15 residues. With 5 bases clipped from V and 10 bases from J, the junction kept 11 bases outside the gene matches. These data were likewise used in another study, on yellow fever vaccine responses in identical twins.

This rearrangement joins TRBV28 to TRBJ2-4; 10 positions agree with TRBD2. This TCR was recovered from a woman between 18 and 29 years old in good health. The sample consisted of CD8+ T cells sorted from blood. The CDR3 nucleotides are TGTGCCAGCAGTATACCCCGGACTAGCGGACGAATTCAGTACTTC. Protein: CASSIPRTSGRIQYF.